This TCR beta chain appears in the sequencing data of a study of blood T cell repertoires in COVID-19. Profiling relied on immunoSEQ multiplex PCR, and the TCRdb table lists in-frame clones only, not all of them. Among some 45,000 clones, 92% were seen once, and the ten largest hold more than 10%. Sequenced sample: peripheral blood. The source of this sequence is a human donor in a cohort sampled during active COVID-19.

Here the CDR3 reads CASSQGQGLHSPLHF. The CDR3 region has the DNA TGCGCCAGCAGCCAAGGACAGGGACTTCATTCACCCCTCCACTTT. This chain links TRBV4-3 with TRBJ1-6; 7 bases align to TRBD1. The V and J ends lost 1 base and 8 bases, in that order; junction bases with no gene match: 5. From germline, CDR1 is LGHNA and CDR2 YSLEER. The CDR3 is made up of 15 amino acids.